These 18 T cell receptor beta chains were all obtained from the same sample, sequenced in a study of CD8+ T cells in alopecia areata. Extraction of RNA preceded its reverse transcription into cDNA, which served as the sequencing template. Clones were read by immunoSEQ multiplex PCR, and TCRdb kept only the in-frame ones, dropping some. Among 150,000 to 200,000 clones listed, roughly 60% were seen once. The treatment was: oral pan-JAK inhibitor, 5-10 mg twice daily. The sample in question was CD4+ T cells sorted from blood, obtained at week 24, from a patient treated with tofacitinib. The receptor set was obtained from a human donor with alopecia areata.

The chain is built from TRBV7-3 and TRBJ1-4; a possible D gene is TRBD1 (6 bases). V was pared by 5 bases and J by 10 bases, with 17 bases between. The V gene's germline CDR1 is SGHTA and CDR2 FQGTGA. There are 14 residues in the CDR3. CDR3 DNA sequence: TGTGCCAGCAGCCCCTCCGGGGGGGCGGGAAAACTGTTTTTT. Its translation: CASSPSGGAGKLFF.

The CDR3 sequence is CASSTGAYNEQFF. The CDR3 DNA reads TGCGCCAGCAGCACCGGGGCCTACAATGAGCAGTTCTTC. This chain uses TRBV5-1 with TRBJ2-1, with D maybe TRBD2 (5 bases). CDR1 is SGHRS, CDR2 YFSETQ, per germline. This CDR3 is built from 13 residues. Between the trimmed V and J ends, which lost 4 bases and 2 bases, there was a span of 7 bases.

Comment on this clone: The junction does not match germline at one end; this may be a read error. The rearrangement links TRBV27 to TRBJ1-2, with D unresolved. Germline loops: CDR1 MNHEY, CDR2 SMNVEV (reference sequence). This CDR3 is built from 11 residues. CDR3: CASSQFNGVPF. The CDR3 DNA is TGTGCCAGCAGTCAATTCAATGGTGTGCCCTTC.

The gene calls are TRBV7-2 and TRBJ2-3, with 10 nucleotides matching TRBD2. The CDR3 loop spans 17 amino acids. Trimming removed 3 bases from V and 6 bases from J; junction bases left unmatched: 12. From germline, CDR1 is SGHTA and CDR2 FQGNSA. The chain's CDR3 is CASSFIAGGQGQDTQYF. Here the CDR3 DNA reads TGTGCCAGCAGCTTTATAGCGGGGGGCCAAGGCCAGGATACGCAGTATTTT.

The rearrangement uses TRBV30 and TRBJ1-5, with a possible D match to TRBD1 (5 bases). The CDR3 contains 15 residues. The germline V and J ends were trimmed by 1 base and 4 bases, with 14 bases remaining between them. Germline V gene data show CDR1 as GTSNPN and CDR2 as SVGIG (reference sequence). CDR3: CAWSAAGTANQPQHF. The DNA for the CDR3 is TGTGCCTGGAGTGCAGCCGGGACGGCGAATCAGCCCCAGCATTTT.

The J gene is TRBJ2-2, the V gene TRBV7-2, with TRBD2 identical over 7 bases. The V segment lost 8 bases and the J segment 4 bases; nucleotides outside the gene matches: 7. This CDR3 contains 14 residues. Germline CDR1 and CDR2: SGHTA and FQGNSA. The CDR3 nucleotides read TGTGCCAGCCGACTCGGGGGGTCCACCGGGGAGCTGTTTTTT. Translated: CASRLGGSTGELFF.

This clone was counted only a few times. The V gene is TRBV29-1, the J gene TRBJ1-1, with D perhaps TRBD1 (6 bases). CDR1 is SQVTM and CDR2 is ANQGSEA in the germline V gene. The V end was cut by 3 bases, the J end by 7 bases, with 9 bases between. The CDR3 is 11 residues long. The CDR3 is CSVDRTDEAFF. Here the CDR3 DNA reads TGCAGCGTTGACCGGACAGATGAAGCTTTCTTT.

The V gene is TRBV18, the J gene TRBJ2-5; TRBD1 aligns across 8 bases. CDR1 and CDR2 from the germline V gene are KGHSH and LQKENI. The CDR3 spans 19 residues. V shed 6 bases and J 2 bases; nucleotides not matched to a gene: 20. CDR3 loop: CASSLRWTGTKNVQETQYF. The CDR3 nucleotides read TGTGCCAGCTCCCTAAGATGGACAGGGACGAAGAATGTGCAAGAGACCCAGTACTTC.

The V call is TRBV9, the J call TRBJ1-1, with D unclear. The CDR3 contains 15 residues. V dropped 0 bases and J dropped 3 bases, with 12 bases sitting between them. Per germline, CDR1 SGDLS and CDR2 YYNGEE. The CDR3 DNA reads as TGTGCCAGCAGCGTAGGTCAGCCCGTTGACACTGAAGCTTTCTTT. Amino acids: CASSVGQPVDTEAFF.

The CDR3 DNA is TGTGCCACCACGCCCGCCAGGGCGAACACTGAAGCTTTCTTT. Translating gives CATTPARANTEAFF. The V call is TRBV25-1, the J call TRBJ1-1; tentatively, D is TRBD1 (5 bases). Germline CDR1 and CDR2: MGHDK and SYGVNS. Between the trimmed V and J ends, which lost 10 bases and 1 base, there was a span of 16 bases. This CDR3 has 14 amino acids.

V is TRBV5-6 and J is TRBJ2-6; 7 nucleotides match TRBD2. This CDR3 comprises 16 residues. J lost 1 base, V lost 3 bases, and 4 bases had no gene match. Germline lookup yields CDR1 SGHDT and CDR2 YYEEEE. The CDR3 here is CASSSGGYSGANVLTF. The CDR3, as DNA: TGTGCCAGCAGCTCCGGGGGGTATTCTGGGGCCAACGTCCTGACTTTC.

The chain carries TRBV29-1 and TRBJ1-1, with D maybe TRBD1 (6 bases). CDR3 size: 13 residues. V was cut by 5 bases and J by 5 bases, with 15 bases left in between. Germline assignment: CDR1 SQVTM and CDR2 ANQGSEA. The CDR3 coding sequence is TGCAGCGTTACGACCTCAGGGGAAACTGAAGCTTTCTTT. It codes for CSVTTSGETEAFF.

The chain has TRBV9 and TRBJ1-6, with TRBD1 matching over 9 bases. The CDR3 covers 16 residues. The germline V gene has CDR1 SGDLS and CDR2 YYNGEE. The ends lost 0 bases at V and 6 bases at J; junction bases unmatched: 4. In DNA form, the CDR3 reads TGTGCCAGCAGCGTAGAACAGGGGGCAGGTAATTCACCCCTCCACTTT. Its translation: CASSVEQGAGNSPLHF.

Concerning this clone: Germline is not matched at one junction end, which may reflect a read error. V usage is TRBV18 and J usage is TRBJ2-2; 7 nucleotides agree with TRBD1. The CDR3 loop spans 14 amino acids. Germline V gene sequence: CDR1 KGHSH, CDR2 LQKENI. DNA for the CDR3: TGTGCCAGCTCACAAACACAGGGGAGCCGACGGTACTCTTTT. This gives the protein CASSQTQGSRRYSF.

A few counts support this clone. The chain is built from TRBV30 and TRBJ1-1, with 7 bases aligning to TRBD1. CDR3 size: 12 residues. Germline assignment: CDR1 GTSNPN and CDR2 SVGIG (reference sequence). Trimming took 8 bases from V and 9 from J; bases not matched to a gene: 12. CDR3 loop: CAGRDRNRQAFF. The CDR3, as DNA: TGTGCCGGAAGGGACAGAAATAGACAAGCTTTCTTT.

This chain uses TRBV5-1 with TRBJ2-7; 7 nucleotides agree with TRBD2. CDR1 is SGHRS, CDR2 YFSETQ, per germline. The CDR3 runs 15 residues. Trimming cost V 4 bases and J 3 bases; bases outside gene matches: 10. CDR3 region: CASSRELAANYEQYF. The CDR3 nucleotides are TGCGCCAGCAGCCGTGAGCTAGCGGCAAACTACGAGCAGTACTTC.

This chain joins TRBV6-1 and TRBJ1-1, with a weak D call TRBD1 (6 bases). The CDR3 covers 13 residues. Trimming shortened V by 4 bases and J by 5 bases, and 11 bases separated the two germline ends. Germline V gene lookup returns CDR1 MNHNS and CDR2 SASEGT. This CDR3 is CASSVTGRTEAFF. The CDR3 DNA sequence: TGTGCCAGCAGTGTAACAGGGAGGACTGAAGCTTTCTTT.

This clone has a single count. CDR3 amino acids: CSVTVGVNTEAFF. In DNA, the CDR3 is TGCAGCGTGACGGTAGGAGTGAACACTGAAGCTTTCTTT. The chain is built from TRBV29-1 and TRBJ1-1; D remains unclear. The CDR3 has 13 amino acids. V lost 6 bases to trimming and J lost 0 bases, with 11 bases between them. The germline V gene has CDR1 SQVTM and CDR2 ANQGSEA.